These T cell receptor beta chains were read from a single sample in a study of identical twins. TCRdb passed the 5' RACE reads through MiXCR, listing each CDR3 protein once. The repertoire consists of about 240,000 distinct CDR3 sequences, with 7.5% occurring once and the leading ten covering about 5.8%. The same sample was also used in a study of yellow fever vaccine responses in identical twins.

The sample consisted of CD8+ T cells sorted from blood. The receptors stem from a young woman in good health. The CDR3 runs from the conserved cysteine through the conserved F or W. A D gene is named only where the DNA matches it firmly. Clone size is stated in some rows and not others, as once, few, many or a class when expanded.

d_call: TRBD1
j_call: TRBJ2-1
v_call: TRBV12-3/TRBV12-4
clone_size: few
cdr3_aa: CASSLWGQKNYNEQFF
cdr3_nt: TGTGCCAGCAGCCTTTGGGGACAGAAAAACTACAATGAGCAGTTCTTC

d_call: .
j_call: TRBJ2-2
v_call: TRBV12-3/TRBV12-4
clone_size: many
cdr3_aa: CASSFQATGELFF
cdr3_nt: TGTGCCAGCAGTTTCCAGGCCACCGGGGAGCTGTTTTTT

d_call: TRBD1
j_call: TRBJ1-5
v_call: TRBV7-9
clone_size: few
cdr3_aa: CASSLIGGAEPQHF
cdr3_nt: TGTGCCAGCAGCTTAATAGGGGGCGCCGAGCCCCAGCATTTT

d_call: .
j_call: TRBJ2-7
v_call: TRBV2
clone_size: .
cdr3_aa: CASSVGDSSSYEQYF
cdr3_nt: TGTGCCAGCAGTGTCGGGGATTCGAGCTCCTACGAGCAGTACTTC

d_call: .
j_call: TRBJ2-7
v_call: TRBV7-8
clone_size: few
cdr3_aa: CASSLGVSSYEQYF
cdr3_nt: TGTGCCAGCAGCTTAGGGGTATCCTCCTACGAGCAGTACTTC

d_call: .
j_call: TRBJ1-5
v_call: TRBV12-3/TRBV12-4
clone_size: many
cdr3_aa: CASSLEGRPQHF
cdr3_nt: TGTGCCAGCAGTTTGGAGGGACGGCCCCAGCATTTT

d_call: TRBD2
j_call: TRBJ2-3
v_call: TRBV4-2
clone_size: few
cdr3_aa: CASSLPFQTSGSTDTQYF
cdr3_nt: TGTGCCAGCAGCCTTCCGTTTCAGACTAGCGGGAGCACAGATACGCAGTATTTT

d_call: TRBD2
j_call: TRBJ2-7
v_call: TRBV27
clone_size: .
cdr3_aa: CASTSAGATYEQYF
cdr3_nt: TGTGCCAGCACCTCAGCGGGAGCTACTTACGAGCAGTACTTC

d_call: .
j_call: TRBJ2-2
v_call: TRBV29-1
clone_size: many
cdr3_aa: CSVEGLANTGELFF
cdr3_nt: TGCAGCGTTGAGGGCCTAGCGAACACCGGGGAGCTGTTTTTT

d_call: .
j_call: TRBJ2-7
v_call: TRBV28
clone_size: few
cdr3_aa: CTTRTSEAYEQYF
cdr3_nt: TGTACTACCAGGACCTCTGAGGCCTACGAGCAGTACTTC

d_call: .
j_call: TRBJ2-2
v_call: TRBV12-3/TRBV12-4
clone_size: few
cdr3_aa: CASSFLWVLLGENTGELFF
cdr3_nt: TGTGCCAGCAGTTTCCTTTGGGTGCTCCTGGGAGAAAACACCGGGGAGCTGTTTTTT

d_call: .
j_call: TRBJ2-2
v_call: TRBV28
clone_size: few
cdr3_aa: CASSFSKNTGELFF
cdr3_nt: TGTGCCAGCAGTTTCTCTAAGAACACCGGGGAGCTGTTTTTT

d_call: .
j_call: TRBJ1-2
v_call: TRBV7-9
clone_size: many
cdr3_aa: CASSLYGTPNYGYTF
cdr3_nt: TGTGCCAGCAGCTTATACGGGACACCCAACTATGGCTACACCTTC

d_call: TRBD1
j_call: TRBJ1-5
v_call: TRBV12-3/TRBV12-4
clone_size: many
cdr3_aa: CASREDRGGDQPQHF
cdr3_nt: TGTGCCAGCAGGGAAGACAGGGGAGGGGATCAGCCCCAGCATTTT

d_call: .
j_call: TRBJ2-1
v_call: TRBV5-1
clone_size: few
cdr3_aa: CASSVIQPSVDSYNEQFF
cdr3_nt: TGCGCCAGCAGCGTGATTCAGCCGAGCGTTGACTCCTACAATGAGCAGTTCTTC

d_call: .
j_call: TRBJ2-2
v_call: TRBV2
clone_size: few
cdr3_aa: CASSVGQLTGELFF
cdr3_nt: TGTGCCAGCAGTGTCGGGCAGCTCACCGGGGAGCTGTTTTTT

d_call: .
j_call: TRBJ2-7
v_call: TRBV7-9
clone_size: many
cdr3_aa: CASTGSYEQYF
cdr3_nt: TGTGCCAGCACGGGCTCCTACGAGCAGTACTTC

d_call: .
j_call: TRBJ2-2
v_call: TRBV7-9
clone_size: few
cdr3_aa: CASSLDLGAGELFF
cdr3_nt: TGTGCCAGCAGCTTAGACTTGGGGGCCGGGGAGCTGTTTTTT

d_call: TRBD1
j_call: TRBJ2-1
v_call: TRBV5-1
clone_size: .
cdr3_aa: CASSLWTGGTDEQFF
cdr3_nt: TGCGCCAGCAGCTTGTGGACAGGGGGCACGGATGAGCAGTTCTTC

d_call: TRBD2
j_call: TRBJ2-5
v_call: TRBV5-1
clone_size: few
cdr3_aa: CASSLLASGNGETQYF
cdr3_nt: TGCGCCAGCAGCTTGTTGGCTAGCGGGAATGGAGAGACCCAGTACTTC

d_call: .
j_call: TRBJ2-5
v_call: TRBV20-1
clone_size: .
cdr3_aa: CSARAWTPRETQYF
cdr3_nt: TGCAGTGCTAGAGCCTGGACACCACGGGAGACCCAGTACTTC

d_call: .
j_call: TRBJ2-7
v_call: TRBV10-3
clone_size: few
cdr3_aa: CAISELGGYDEQYF
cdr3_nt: TGTGCCATCAGTGAGCTAGGGGGGTACGACGAGCAGTACTTC

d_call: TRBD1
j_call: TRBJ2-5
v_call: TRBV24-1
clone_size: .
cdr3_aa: CATSDWAGGGETQYF
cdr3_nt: TGTGCCACCAGTGATTGGGCAGGGGGTGGAGAGACCCAGTACTTC

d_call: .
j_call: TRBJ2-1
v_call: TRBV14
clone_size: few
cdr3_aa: CASSHGSSYNEQFF
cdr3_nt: TGTGCCAGCAGCCACGGAAGCTCCTACAATGAGCAGTTCTTC

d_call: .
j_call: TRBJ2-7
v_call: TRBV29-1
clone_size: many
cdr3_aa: CSVRGDMYEQYF
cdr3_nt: TGCAGCGTTCGAGGGGATATGTACGAGCAGTACTTC

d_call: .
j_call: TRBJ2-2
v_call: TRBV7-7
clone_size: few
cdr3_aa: CASSLATSIEGGGELFF
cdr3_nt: TGTGCCAGCAGCTTAGCAACATCGATAGAAGGTGGCGGGGAGCTGTTTTTT

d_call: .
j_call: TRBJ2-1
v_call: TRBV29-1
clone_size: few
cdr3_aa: CSVGAMTGAKDEQFF
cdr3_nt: TGCAGCGTTGGGGCTATGACGGGGGCGAAGGATGAGCAGTTCTTC

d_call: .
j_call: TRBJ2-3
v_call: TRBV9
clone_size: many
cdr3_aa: CASSGEGDTQYF
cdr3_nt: TGTGCCAGCAGCGGCGAGGGGGATACGCAGTATTTT

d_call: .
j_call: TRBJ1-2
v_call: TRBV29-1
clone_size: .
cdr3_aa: CSVEDRDPGRGYGYTF
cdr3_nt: TGCAGCGTTGAAGACCGGGACCCGGGGCGGGGCTATGGCTACACCTTC

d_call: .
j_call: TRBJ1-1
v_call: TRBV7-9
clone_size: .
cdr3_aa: CASSNPDLGVTEAFF
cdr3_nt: TGTGCCAGCAGCAATCCCGATTTGGGGGTTACTGAAGCTTTCTTT

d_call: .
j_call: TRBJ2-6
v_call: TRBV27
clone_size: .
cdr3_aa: CASMSGANVLTF
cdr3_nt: TGTGCCAGCATGTCTGGGGCCAACGTCCTGACTTTC

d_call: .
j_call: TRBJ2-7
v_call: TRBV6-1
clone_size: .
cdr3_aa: CASAVNPGAYEQYF
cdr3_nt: TGTGCCAGCGCGGTTAACCCGGGGGCCTACGAGCAGTACTTC

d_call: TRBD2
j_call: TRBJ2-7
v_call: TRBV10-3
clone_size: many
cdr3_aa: CAISDPTSGALSYEQYF
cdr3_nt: TGTGCCATCAGTGATCCGACTAGCGGGGCTCTATCCTACGAGCAGTACTTC

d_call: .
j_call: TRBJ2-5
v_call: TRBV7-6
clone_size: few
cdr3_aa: CASSASGTSIQETQYF
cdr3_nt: TGTGCCAGCAGCGCTTCCGGGACTTCGATACAGGAGACCCAGTACTTC

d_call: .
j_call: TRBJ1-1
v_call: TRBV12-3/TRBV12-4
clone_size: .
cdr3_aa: CASTLGGAEAFF
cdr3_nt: TGTGCCAGCACCCTGGGGGGCGCTGAAGCTTTCTTT

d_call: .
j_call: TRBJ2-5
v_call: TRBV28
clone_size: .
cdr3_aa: CASSLPQGLGETQYF
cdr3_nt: TGTGCCAGCAGTTTACCCCAGGGACTGGGAGAGACCCAGTACTTC

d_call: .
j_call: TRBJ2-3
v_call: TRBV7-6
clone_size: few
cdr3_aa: CASSLLDTGTDTQYF
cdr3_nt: TGTGCCAGCAGCTTGTTGGATACCGGCACAGATACGCAGTATTTT

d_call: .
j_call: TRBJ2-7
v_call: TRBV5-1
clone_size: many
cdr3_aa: CASSFRGGESYEQYF
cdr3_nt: TGCGCCAGCAGCTTTCGCGGGGGCGAGTCCTACGAGCAGTACTTC

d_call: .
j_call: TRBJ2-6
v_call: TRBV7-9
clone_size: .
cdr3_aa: CASSPPGSRSGANVLTF
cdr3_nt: TGTGCCAGCAGCCCTCCGGGATCCCGCTCCGGGGCCAACGTCCTGACTTTC

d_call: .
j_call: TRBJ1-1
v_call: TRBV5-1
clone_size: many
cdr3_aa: CASSEDRGVRTEAFF
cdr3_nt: TGCGCCAGCAGCGAAGACCGGGGGGTGCGGACTGAAGCTTTCTTT

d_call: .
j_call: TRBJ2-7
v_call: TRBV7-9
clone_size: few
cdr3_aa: CASSLPNNEQYF
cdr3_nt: TGTGCCAGCAGCTTACCAAACAACGAGCAGTACTTC

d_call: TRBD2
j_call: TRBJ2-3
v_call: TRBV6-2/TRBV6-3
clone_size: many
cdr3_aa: CAIGLADTDTQYF
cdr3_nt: TGTGCCATTGGACTAGCGGACACAGATACGCAGTATTTT

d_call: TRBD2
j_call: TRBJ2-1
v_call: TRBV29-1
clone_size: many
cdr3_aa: CSVESTSGRVNEQFF
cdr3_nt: TGCAGCGTTGAGTCGACTAGCGGGAGGGTGAATGAGCAGTTCTTC

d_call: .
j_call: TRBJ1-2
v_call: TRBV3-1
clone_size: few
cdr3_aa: CASVQETWANYGYTF
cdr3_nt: TGTGCCAGCGTCCAGGAAACGTGGGCTAACTATGGCTACACCTTC

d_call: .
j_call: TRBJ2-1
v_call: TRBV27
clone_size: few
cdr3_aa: CASSLWLGNEQFF
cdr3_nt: TGTGCCAGCAGTTTATGGCTTGGGAATGAGCAGTTCTTC

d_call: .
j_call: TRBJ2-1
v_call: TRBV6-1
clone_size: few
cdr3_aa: CASLGTSYNEQFF
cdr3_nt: TGTGCCAGCCTCGGGACCTCCTACAATGAGCAGTTCTTC

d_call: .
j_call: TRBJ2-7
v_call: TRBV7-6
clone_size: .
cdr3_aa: CASSLTRQAIGEQYF
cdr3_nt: TGTGCCAGCAGCCTAACACGACAAGCTATTGGCGAGCAGTACTTC

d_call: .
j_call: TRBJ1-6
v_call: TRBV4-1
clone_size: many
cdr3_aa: CASSQEPGVLGSPLHF
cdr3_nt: TGCGCCAGCAGCCAAGAACCAGGGGTCCTAGGTTCACCCCTCCACTTT

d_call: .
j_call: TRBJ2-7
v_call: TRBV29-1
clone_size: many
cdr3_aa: CSVEEGTHEQYF
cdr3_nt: TGCAGCGTTGAGGAGGGCACCCACGAGCAGTACTTC

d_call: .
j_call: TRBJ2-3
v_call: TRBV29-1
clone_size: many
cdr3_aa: CSVDLGTSTDTQYF
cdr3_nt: TGCAGCGTTGATCTAGGAACGAGCACAGATACGCAGTATTTT

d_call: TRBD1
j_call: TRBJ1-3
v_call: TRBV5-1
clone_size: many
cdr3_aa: CASSLDRGLGNTIYF
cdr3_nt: TGCGCCAGCAGCCTCGACAGGGGGCTTGGAAACACCATATATTTT

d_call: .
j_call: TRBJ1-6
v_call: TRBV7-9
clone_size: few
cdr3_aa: CASSSSVTGGYNSPLHF
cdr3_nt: TGTGCCAGCAGCTCAAGCGTCACCGGGGGCTATAATTCACCCCTCCACTTT

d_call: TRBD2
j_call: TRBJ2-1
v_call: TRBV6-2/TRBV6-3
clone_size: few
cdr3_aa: CASSLAGARFAEQFF
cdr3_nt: TGTGCCAGCAGCCTAGCGGGAGCACGGTTCGCTGAGCAGTTCTTC

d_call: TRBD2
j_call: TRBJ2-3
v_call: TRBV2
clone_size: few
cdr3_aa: CASSELNQRDSTDTQYF
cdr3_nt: TGTGCCAGCAGTGAACTTAATCAGCGGGATAGCACAGATACGCAGTATTTT

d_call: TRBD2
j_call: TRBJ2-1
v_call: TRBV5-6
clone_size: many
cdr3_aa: CASSSAGAPNLEQFF
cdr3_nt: TGTGCCAGCAGCTCAGCGGGGGCGCCAAATTTAGAGCAGTTCTTC